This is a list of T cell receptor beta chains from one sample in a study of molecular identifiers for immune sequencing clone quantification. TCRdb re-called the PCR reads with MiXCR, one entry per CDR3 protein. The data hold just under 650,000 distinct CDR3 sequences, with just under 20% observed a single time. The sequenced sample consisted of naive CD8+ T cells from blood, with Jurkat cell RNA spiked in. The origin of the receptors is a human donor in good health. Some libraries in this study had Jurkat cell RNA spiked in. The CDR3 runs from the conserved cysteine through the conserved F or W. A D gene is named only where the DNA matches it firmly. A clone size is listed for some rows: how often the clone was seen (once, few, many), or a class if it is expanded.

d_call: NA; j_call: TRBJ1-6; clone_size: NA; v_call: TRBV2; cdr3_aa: CARQSSYNSPLHF; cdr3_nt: TGTGCCAGACAGAGCTCCTATAATTCACCCCTCCACTTT
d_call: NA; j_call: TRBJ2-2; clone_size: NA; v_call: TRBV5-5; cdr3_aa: CASIQGGLNTGELFF; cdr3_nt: TGTGCCAGTATTCAGGGGGGCCTGAACACCGGGGAGCTGTTTTTT
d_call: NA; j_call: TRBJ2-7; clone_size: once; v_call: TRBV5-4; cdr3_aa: CASSFEQGPMYEQYF; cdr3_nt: TGTGCCAGCAGCTTTGAACAGGGACCGATGTACGAGCAGTACTTC
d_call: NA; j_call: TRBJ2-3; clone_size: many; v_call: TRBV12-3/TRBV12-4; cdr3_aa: CASSLRQVVSTDTQYF; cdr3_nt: TGTGCCAGCAGTTTAAGGCAGGTTGTAAGCACAGATACGCAGTATTTT
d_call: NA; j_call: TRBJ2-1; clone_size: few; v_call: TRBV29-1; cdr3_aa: CSVEGQAGSSYNEQFF; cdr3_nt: TGCAGCGTTGAAGGACAAGCCGGGAGCTCCTACAATGAGCAGTTCTTC
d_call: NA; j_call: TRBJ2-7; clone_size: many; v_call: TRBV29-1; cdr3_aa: CSVSLTMPSYEQYF; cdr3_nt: TGCAGCGTTTCTCTGACAATGCCTTCCTACGAGCAGTACTTC
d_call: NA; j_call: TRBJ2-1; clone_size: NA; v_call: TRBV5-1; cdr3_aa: CASGNRQIDGNEQFF; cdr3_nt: TGCGCCAGCGGCAACCGACAGATAGATGGGAATGAGCAGTTCTTC
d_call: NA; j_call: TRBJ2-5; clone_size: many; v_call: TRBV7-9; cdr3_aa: CASSLVGFRETQYF; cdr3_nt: TGTGCCAGCAGCTTAGTCGGATTTAGAGAGACCCAGTACTTC
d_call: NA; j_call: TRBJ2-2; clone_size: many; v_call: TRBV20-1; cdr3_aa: CSARVANTGELFF; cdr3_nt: TGCAGTGCTAGGGTTGCGAACACCGGGGAGCTGTTTTTT
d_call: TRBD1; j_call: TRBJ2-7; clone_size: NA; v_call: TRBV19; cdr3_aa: CASSSYRGEQYF; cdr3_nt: TGTGCCAGTAGTAGCTACAGGGGCGAGCAGTACTTC
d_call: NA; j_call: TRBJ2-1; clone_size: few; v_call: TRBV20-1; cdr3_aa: CSAVAGSWGIGEQFF; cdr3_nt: TGCAGTGCTGTGGCGGGATCATGGGGAATAGGTGAGCAGTTCTTC
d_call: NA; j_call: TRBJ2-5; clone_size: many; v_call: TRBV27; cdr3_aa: CASSPMRGETQYF; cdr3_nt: TGTGCCAGCAGTCCCATGAGGGGCGAGACCCAGTACTTC
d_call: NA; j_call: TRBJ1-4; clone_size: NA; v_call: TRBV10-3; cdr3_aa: CGISEGSEGVGDEKLFF; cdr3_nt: TGTGGCATCAGTGAGGGTTCTGAGGGAGTCGGGGATGAAAAACTGTTTTTT
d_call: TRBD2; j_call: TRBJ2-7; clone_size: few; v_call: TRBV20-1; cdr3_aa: CSARTGTSGTYEQYF; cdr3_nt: TGCAGTGCTAGGACTGGGACTAGCGGTACCTACGAGCAGTACTTC
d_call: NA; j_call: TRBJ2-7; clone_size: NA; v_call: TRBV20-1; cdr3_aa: CSALHRENYEQYF; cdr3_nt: TGCAGTGCGCTACACAGGGAGAACTACGAGCAGTACTTC
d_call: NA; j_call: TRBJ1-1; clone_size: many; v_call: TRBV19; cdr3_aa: CASSMGNSGVTEAFF; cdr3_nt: TGTGCCAGTAGTATGGGGAACAGCGGGGTCACTGAAGCTTTCTTT
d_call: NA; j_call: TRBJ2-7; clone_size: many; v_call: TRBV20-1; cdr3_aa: CSASDPYIYEQYF; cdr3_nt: TGCAGTGCTAGTGACCCTTATATTTACGAGCAGTACTTC
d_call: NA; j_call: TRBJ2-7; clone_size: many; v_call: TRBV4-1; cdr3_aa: CASSLGTQMYEQYF; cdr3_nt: TGCGCCAGCAGCCTAGGGACCCAGATGTACGAGCAGTACTTC
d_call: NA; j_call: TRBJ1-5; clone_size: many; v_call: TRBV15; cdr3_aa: CATSRGSGDYQPQHF; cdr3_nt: TGTGCCACCAGCAGGGGTTCGGGGGACTATCAGCCCCAGCATTTT
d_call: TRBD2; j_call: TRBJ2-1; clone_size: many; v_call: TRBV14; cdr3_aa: CASSQDISGRIGEQFF; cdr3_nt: TGTGCCAGCAGCCAAGACATTAGCGGGAGGATTGGTGAGCAGTTCTTC
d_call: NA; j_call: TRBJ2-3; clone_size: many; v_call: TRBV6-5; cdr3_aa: CASSYQSTDTQYF; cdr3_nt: TGTGCCAGCAGTTACCAAAGCACAGATACGCAGTATTTT
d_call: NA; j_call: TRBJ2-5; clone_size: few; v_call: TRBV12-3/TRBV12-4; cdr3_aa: CASSSHLIGGGTQYF; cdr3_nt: TGTGCCAGCAGTTCCCATCTGATAGGGGGAGGGACCCAGTACTTC
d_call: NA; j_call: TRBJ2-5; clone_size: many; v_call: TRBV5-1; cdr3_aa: CASSLGRQVQETQYF; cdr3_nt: TGCGCCAGCAGCTTGGGCCGACAAGTTCAAGAGACCCAGTACTTC
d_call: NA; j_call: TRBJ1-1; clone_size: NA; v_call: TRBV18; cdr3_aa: CASSPPDNLAAFF; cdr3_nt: TGTGCCAGCTCACCACCGGACAATCTTGCAGCTTTCTTT
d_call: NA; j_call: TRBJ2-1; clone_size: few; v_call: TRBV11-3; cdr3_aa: CASSSTRGSHEQFF; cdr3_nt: TGTGCCAGCAGCTCTACCAGGGGTTCTCATGAGCAGTTCTTC
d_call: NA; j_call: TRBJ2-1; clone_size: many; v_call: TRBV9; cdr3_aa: CASSSGNHNEQFF; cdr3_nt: TGTGCCAGCAGCTCCGGGAACCACAATGAGCAGTTCTTC